This entry features one TCR beta chain sequence. The data were obtained in a study of T-cell memory formation after mild COVID-19. This CDR3 region has 16 residues. Per the germline V gene, CDR1 is DFQATT and CDR2 is SNEGSKA (reference sequence). The germline V and J ends were trimmed by 5 bases and 4 bases, with 23 bases remaining between them. TCR alpha and TCR beta cDNA libraries carrying sample barcodes and UMIs were produced by 5'RACE using constant-segment primers. TCRdb independently ran MiXCR on the 5' RACE reads; one entry per CDR3 protein. The top ten hold 21% of the sample, which has about 340,000 distinct CDR3 sequences, 20% to 25% seen once.

This TCR was recovered from a man in his late teens or twenties who had mild COVID-19 (a few samples of this study predate the infection). Cell type and time point are not known. The rearrangement links TRBV20-1 to TRBJ1-2; TRBD1 might be the D (5 bases). The sample was PBMCs or a T cell subset sorted from them (not recorded which). CDR3: CSAGRRGAPYSYGYTF. CDR3 bases: TGCAGTGCTGGACGGAGAGGGGCTCCCTATTCCTATGGCTACACCTTC.